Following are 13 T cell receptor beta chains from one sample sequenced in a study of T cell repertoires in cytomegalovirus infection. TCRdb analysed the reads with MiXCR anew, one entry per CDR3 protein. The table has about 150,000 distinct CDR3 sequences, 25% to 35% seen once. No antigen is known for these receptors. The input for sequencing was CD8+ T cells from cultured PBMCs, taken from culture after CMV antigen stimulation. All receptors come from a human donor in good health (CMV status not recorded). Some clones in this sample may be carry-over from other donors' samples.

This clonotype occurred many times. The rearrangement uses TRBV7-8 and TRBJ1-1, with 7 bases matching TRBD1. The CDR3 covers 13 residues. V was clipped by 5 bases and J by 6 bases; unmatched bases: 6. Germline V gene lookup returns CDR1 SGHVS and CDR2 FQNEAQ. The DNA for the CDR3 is TGTGCCAGCAGCCCAACGACAGGGCCTGAAGCTTTCTTT. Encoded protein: CASSPTTGPEAFF.

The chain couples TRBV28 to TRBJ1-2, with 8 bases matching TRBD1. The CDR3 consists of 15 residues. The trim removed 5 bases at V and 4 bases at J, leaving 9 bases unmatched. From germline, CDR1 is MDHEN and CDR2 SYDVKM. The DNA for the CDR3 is TGTGCCAGCAGTGCCGGGACAGGCTACGCCTATGGCTACACCTTC. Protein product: CASSAGTGYAYGYTF.

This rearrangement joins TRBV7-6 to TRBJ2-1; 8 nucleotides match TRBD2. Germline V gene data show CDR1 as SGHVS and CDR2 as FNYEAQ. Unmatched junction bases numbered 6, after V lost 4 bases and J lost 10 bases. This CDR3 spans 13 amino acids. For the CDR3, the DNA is TGTGCCAGCAGCTCTAGACTAGCGAAGGAGCAGTTCTTC. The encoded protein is CASSSRLAKEQFF.

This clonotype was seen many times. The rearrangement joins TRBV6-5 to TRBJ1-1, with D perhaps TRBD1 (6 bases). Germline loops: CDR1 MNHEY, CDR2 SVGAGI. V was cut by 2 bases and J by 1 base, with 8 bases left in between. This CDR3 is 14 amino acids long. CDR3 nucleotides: TGTGCCAGCAGTTACCGAGGGGGGAACACTGAAGCTTTCTTT. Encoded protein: CASSYRGGNTEAFF.

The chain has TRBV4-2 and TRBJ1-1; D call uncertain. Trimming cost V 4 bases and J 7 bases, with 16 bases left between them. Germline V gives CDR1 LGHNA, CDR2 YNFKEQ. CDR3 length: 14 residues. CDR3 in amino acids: CASSPPWVPNEAFF. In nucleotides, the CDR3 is TGTGCCAGCAGCCCCCCCTGGGTGCCAAATGAAGCTTTCTTT.

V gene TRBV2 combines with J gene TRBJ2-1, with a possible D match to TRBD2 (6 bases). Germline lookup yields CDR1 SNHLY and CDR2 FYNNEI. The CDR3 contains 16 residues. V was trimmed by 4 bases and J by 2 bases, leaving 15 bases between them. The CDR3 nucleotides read TGTGCCAGCAGTGGTAACTCGCGGGGAACCTACAATGAGCAGTTCTTC. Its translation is CASSGNSRGTYNEQFF.

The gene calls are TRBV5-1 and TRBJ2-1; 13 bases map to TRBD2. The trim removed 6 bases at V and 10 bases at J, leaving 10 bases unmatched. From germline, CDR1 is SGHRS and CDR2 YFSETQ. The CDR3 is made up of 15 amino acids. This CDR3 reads CASTIGLAGVGEQFF. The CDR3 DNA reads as TGCGCCAGCACCATCGGACTAGCGGGGGTAGGGGAGCAGTTCTTC.

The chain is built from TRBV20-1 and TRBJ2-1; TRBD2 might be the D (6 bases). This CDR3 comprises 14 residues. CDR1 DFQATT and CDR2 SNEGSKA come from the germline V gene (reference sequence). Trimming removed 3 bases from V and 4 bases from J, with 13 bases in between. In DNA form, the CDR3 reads TGCAGTGCTAGTGAGCGGGTCCGTTACAATGAGCAGTTCTTC. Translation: CSASERVRYNEQFF.

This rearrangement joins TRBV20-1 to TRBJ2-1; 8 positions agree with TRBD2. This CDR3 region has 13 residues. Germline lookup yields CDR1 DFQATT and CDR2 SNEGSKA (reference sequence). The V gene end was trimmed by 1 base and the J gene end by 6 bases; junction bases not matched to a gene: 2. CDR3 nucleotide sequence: TGCAGTGCTAGAGGAGGACTAGCCAATGAGCAGTTCTTC. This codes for CSARGGLANEQFF.

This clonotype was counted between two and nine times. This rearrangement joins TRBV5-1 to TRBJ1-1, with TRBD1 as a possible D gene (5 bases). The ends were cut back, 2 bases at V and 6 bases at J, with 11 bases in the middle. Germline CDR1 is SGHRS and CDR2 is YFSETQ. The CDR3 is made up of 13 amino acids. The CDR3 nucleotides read TGCGCCAGCAGCTTCGGGGCTGGGGCTGAAGCTTTCTTT. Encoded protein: CASSFGAGAEAFF. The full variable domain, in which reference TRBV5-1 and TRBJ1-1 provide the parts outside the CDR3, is KAGVTQTPRYLIKTRGQQVTLSCSPISGHRSVSWYQQTPGQGLQFLFEYFSETQRNKGNFPGRFSGRQFSNSRSEMNVSTLELGDSALYLCASSFGAGAEAFFGQGTRLTVV.

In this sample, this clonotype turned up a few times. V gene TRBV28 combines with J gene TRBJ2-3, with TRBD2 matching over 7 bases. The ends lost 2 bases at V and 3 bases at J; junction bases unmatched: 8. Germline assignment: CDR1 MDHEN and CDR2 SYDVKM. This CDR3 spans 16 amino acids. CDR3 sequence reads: CASSLTAAGRTDTQYF. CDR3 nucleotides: TGTGCCAGCAGTTTAACGGCAGCGGGAAGGACAGATACGCAGTATTTT.

The CDR3 nucleotides read TGTGCCAGCAGTTTTTACAGGGTCAAGTCCACTGAAGCTTTCTTT. This encodes CASSFYRVKSTEAFF. The chain uses TRBV12-3 or TRBV12-4 and TRBJ1-1, with a tentative D call TRBD1 (6 bases). There are 15 residues in the CDR3. The V and J ends lost 3 bases and 4 bases respectively, with 15 bases between them.

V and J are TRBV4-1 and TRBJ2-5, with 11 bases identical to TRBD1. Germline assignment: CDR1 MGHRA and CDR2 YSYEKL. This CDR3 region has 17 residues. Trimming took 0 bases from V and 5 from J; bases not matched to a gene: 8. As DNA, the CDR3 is TGCGCCAGCAGCCAAGAACATTTCCGGGACAGGGGGGAGACCCAGTACTTC. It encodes CASSQEHFRDRGETQYF.